This TCR beta chain is drawn from a study of shared clonotypes between healthy human individuals. Study-wide findings and caveats: Clonotype sharing among donors was thought likely to change with sequencing depth.

Assay used: immunoSEQ multiplex PCR; TCRdb lists only in-frame clones, some missing. Of fewer than 600,000 clones listed, 70% to 80% were seen once; the top ten hold more than 10%. With V trimmed by 4 bases and J by 2 bases, 13 bases remained unmatched. CDR1 is SGHNT and CDR2 is YYREEE in the germline V gene (reference sequence). The CDR3 contains 17 residues. Notes on this clone: The antigen remains undetermined.

What was sequenced was PBMCs. This sequence was found in a woman aged 40 to 55 in good health. Some clones in this sample may be carry-over from other donors' samples. V gene TRBV5-4 combines with J gene TRBJ1-1; 8 nucleotides align to TRBD1. CDR3 in amino acids: CASSKDRQGSPNTEAFF. CDR3 DNA: TGTGCCAGCAGCAAGGACAGACAGGGGTCCCCAAACACTGAAGCTTTCTTT.